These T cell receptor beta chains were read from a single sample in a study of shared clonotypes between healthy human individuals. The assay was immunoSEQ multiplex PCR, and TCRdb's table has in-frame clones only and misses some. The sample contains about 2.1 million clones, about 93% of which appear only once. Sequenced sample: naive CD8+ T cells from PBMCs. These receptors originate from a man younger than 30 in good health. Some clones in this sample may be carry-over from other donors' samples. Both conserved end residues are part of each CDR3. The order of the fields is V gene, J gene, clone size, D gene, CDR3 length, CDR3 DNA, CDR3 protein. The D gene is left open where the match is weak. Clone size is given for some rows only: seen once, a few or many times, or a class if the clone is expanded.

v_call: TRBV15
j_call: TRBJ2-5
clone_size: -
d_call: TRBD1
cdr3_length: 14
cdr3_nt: TGTGCCACCAGCATCGGACAGGGCCAAGAGACCCAGTACTTC
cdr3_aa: CATSIGQGQETQYF

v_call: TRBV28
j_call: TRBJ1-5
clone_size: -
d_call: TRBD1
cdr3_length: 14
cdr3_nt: TGTGCCAGCGAAAGGACAGGGGGCAATCAGCCCCAGCATTTT
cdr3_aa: CASERTGGNQPQHF

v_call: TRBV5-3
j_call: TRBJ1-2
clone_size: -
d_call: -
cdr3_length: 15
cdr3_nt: TGTGCCAGAAGCTTGGGTCTGTGGGGGGCGTTTGGCTACACCTTC
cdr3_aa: CARSLGLWGAFGYTF

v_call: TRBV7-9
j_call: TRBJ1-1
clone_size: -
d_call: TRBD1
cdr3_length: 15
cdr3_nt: TGTGCCATCCCAGGGGGCGGGGAGGGGAGCACTGAAGCTTTCTTT
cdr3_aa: CAIPGGGEGSTEAFF

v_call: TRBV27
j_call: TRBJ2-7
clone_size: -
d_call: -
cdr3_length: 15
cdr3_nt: TGTGCCAGCAGTTTCTTGGTGGGAAAGATGCAGGAGCAGTACTTC
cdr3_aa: CASSFLVGKMQEQYF

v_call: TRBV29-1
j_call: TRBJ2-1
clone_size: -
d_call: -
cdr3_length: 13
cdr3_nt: TGCAGCGGTGTATTGAGGACCTACAATGAGCAGTTCTTC
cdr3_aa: CSGVLRTYNEQFF

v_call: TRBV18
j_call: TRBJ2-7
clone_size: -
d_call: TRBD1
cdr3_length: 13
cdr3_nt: TGTGCCAGCTCACCGGACAGGTTTTACGAGCAGTACTTC
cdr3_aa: CASSPDRFYEQYF

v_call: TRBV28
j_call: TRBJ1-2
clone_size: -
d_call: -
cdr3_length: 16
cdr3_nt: TGTGCCAGCAGTTCGTCGGACAGCCCTAATAACTATGGCTACACCTTC
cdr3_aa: CASSSSDSPNNYGYTF

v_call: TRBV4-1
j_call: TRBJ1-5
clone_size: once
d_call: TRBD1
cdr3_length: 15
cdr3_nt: TGCGCCAGCAGCCATCTACAGGGGGCCCATCAGCCCCAGCATTTT
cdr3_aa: CASSHLQGAHQPQHF

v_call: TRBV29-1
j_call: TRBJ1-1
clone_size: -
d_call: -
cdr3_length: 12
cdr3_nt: TGCAGCGTTGTCGGGGGGGACACTGAAGCTTTCTTT
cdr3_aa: CSVVGGDTEAFF

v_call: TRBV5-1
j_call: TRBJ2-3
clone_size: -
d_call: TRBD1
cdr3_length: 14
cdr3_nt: TGCGCCAGCAGCGCCAGGACAGGGGGAGATACGCAGTATTTT
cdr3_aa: CASSARTGGDTQYF

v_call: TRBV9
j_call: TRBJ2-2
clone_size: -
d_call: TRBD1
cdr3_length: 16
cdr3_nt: TGTGCCAGCAGCGACCGGGACAGGGGGTACACCGGGGAGCTGTTTTTT
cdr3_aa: CASSDRDRGYTGELFF

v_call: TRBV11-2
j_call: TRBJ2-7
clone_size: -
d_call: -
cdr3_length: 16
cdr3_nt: TGTGCCAGCAGCTCCAAACCCGGGACAAACTCCTACGAGCAGTACTTC
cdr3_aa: CASSSKPGTNSYEQYF

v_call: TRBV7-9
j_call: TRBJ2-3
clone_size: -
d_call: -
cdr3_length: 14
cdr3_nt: TGTGCCAGCAGCCCCCGGGGGAGCACAGATACGCAGTATTTT
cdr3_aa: CASSPRGSTDTQYF